One and the same sample provided the 27 T cell receptor beta chains below, sequenced in a study of CD8 T cells in Susac syndrome. Reverse transcription of roughly 0.45 to 1 ug RNA was performed with random hexamers. Each CDR3 protein gets one entry after TCRdb re-called the immunoSEQ multiplex PCR reads with MiXCR. The sample has some 240,000 distinct CDR3 sequences; almost 97% are singletons. Sequences were obtained from CD4+ T cells from PBMCs. These receptors all stem from a human donor with Susac syndrome.

V is TRBV6-6 and J is TRBJ2-2, with D uncertain. CDR3 length equals 11 residues. Trimming pared 8 bases from V and 6 bases from J, leaving 7 bases between. CDR1 is MNHNY, CDR2 SVGAGI, per germline (reference sequence). The CDR3 sequence: CASFRAGELFF. The CDR3 DNA follows: TGTGCCAGCTTCCGGGCCGGGGAGCTGTTTTTT.

This chain joins TRBV2 and TRBJ1-1; 7 bases map to TRBD1. Germline CDR1 is SNHLY and CDR2 is FYNNEI. V lost 5 bases to trimming and J lost 6 bases; unmatched junction nucleotides: 9. This CDR3 is built from 14 residues. CDR3 sequence: CASSRQGGGSEAFF. In DNA form, the CDR3 reads TGTGCCAGCAGTCGACAGGGCGGAGGGTCTGAAGCTTTCTTT.

This clonotype was seen just once. The chain combines TRBV30 with TRBJ2-7, with D uncertain. Trimming removed 0 bases from V and 2 bases from J, with 11 bases in between. The CDR3 consists of 14 residues. CDR1 is GTSNPN and CDR2 is SVGIG in the germline V gene (reference sequence). The CDR3 protein is CAWSVDGATYEQYF. CDR3 nucleotides: TGTGCCTGGAGTGTAGACGGTGCGACCTACGAGCAGTACTTC.

Here the CDR3 DNA reads TGTGCCAGTAGTATGGGGGGACAGGGAGGAAAACTGTTTTTT. Translation gives CASSMGGQGGKLFF. The chain carries TRBV19 and TRBJ1-4; 9 bases line up with TRBD1. The CDR3 has 14 residues. Trimming took 3 bases from V and 10 from J; bases not matched to a gene: 6. Germline CDR1 is LNHDA and CDR2 is SQIVND (reference sequence).

The chain uses TRBV29-1 and TRBJ1-5; 8 bases are a match to TRBD1. V trimming: 7 bases; J trimming: 3 bases; junction bases outside the gene matches: 5. This CDR3 contains 13 residues. Germline-derived CDR1 and CDR2 are SQVTM and ANQGSEA. As DNA, the CDR3 is TGCAGCGCAGAGACAGGGGCCAATCAGCCCCAGCATTTT. It specifies CSAETGANQPQHF.

The genes are TRBV6-1 and TRBJ1-2; TRBD1 matches at 9 bases. Germline V gene sequence: CDR1 MNHNS, CDR2 SASEGT. The junction had 4 bases not matched to a gene; V was cut back by 8 bases and J by 3 bases. The CDR3 is 13 amino acids. In nucleotides, the CDR3 is TGTGCCAGCCGGACAGGGGAGCACTATGGCTACACCTTC. This translates into CASRTGEHYGYTF.

The V gene is TRBV2, the J gene TRBJ2-7, with 7 bases that match TRBD2. The J segment lost 9 bases and the V segment lost 6 bases, leaving 17 bases of the junction unmatched. The CDR3 covers 15 residues. The germline V gene encodes CDR1 SNHLY and CDR2 FYNNEI. CDR3 loop: CASSSGRREFTRQYF. The CDR3 region has the DNA TGTGCCAGCAGCTCCGGGAGGCGGGAATTTACGAGGCAGTACTTC.

The chain links TRBV12-3 or TRBV12-4 to TRBJ2-7, with 7 bases identical to TRBD2. Germline trimming cut 6 bases from V and 2 bases from J; bases unmatched to any gene: 7. CDR3 length: 14 amino acids. CDR3 DNA: TGTGCCAGCAGGCACTGGGACTATCCCTACGAGCAGTACTTC. It yields the protein CASRHWDYPYEQYF.

The chain carries TRBV7-9 and TRBJ2-3, with D hard to call. CDR1 and CDR2 from the germline V gene are SEHNR and FQNEAQ (reference sequence). V was clipped by 4 bases and J by 0 bases, with 2 bases between them. The CDR3 length is 12 residues. The CDR3 sequence is CASSSSTDTQYF. The DNA of the CDR3 is TGTGCCAGCAGCTCTAGCACAGATACGCAGTATTTT. The variable domain in full, with the rest retrieved from reference TRBV7-9 and TRBJ2-3, is DTGVSQNPRHKITKRGQNVTFRCDPISEHNRLYWYRQTLGQGPEFLTYFQNEAQLEKSRLLSDRFSAERPKGSFSTLEIQRTEQGDSAMYLCASSSSTDTQYFGPGTRLTVL.

The chain employs TRBV19 and TRBJ2-1; the D gene is possibly TRBD2 (5 bases). CDR3 length equals 11 residues. Germline CDR1 LNHDA, CDR2 SQIVND (reference sequence). V lost 5 bases and J lost 8, with 7 bases in between. CDR3 in amino acids: CASSSGYEQFF. The CDR3 region has the DNA TGTGCCAGTAGTTCGGGGTATGAGCAGTTCTTC. The full variable domain, rest sourced from reference TRBV19 and TRBJ2-1, is DGGITQSPKYLFRKEGQNVTLSCEQNLNHDAMYWYRQDPGQGLRLIYYSQIVNDFQKGDIAEGYSVSREKKESFPLTVTSAQKNPTAFYLCASSSGYEQFFGPGTRLTVL.

Here the CDR3 DNA reads TGCAGCGTTGTGAGATCCGGAACGAGTGGCTACGAGCAGTACTTC. Its translation: CSVVRSGTSGYEQYF. J is TRBJ2-7 and V is TRBV29-1; no firm D call. The CDR3 loop spans 15 amino acids. Per germline, CDR1 SQVTM and CDR2 ANQGSEA. V was pared by 4 bases and J by 3 bases, with 19 bases between.

The chain carries TRBV4-2 and TRBJ1-1; D unclear. Trimming removed 0 bases from V and 7 bases from J, with 6 bases in between. This CDR3 region has 12 residues. CDR1 is LGHNA, CDR2 YNFKEQ, per germline. CDR3 sequence: CASSQDRVEAFF. The CDR3 DNA follows: TGTGCCAGCAGCCAAGATCGAGTTGAAGCTTTCTTT.

The V gene is TRBV5-1, the J gene TRBJ2-3; D may be TRBD2 (6 bases). Trimming pared 7 bases from V and 5 bases from J, leaving 20 bases between. CDR1 SGHRS and CDR2 YFSETQ come from the germline V gene. This CDR3 contains 15 residues. CDR3 coding DNA: TGCGCCAGCTCGGGGGACCAGCGACGGGAAGATACGCAGTATTTT. It yields the protein CASSGDQRREDTQYF.

The chain uses TRBV29-1 and TRBJ2-2, with 8 bases matching TRBD1. CDR1 and CDR2 from the germline V gene are SQVTM and ANQGSEA. The CDR3 spans 16 residues. V was clipped by 5 bases and J by 0 bases; unmatched bases: 8. The CDR3 sequence: CSVTRQGTANTGELFF. Here the CDR3 DNA reads TGCAGCGTTACCCGACAGGGGACAGCGAACACCGGGGAGCTGTTTTTT.

In DNA, the CDR3 is TGCGCCAGCAGCTTGCTTCCAGTCGCACAAGAGACCCAGTACTTC. Translating gives CASSLLPVAQETQYF. This chain connects TRBV5-1 to TRBJ2-5; D is uncertain. Germline-derived CDR1 and CDR2 are SGHRS and YFSETQ. Between the trimmed V and J ends, which lost 1 base and 2 bases, there was a span of 12 bases. There are 15 residues in the CDR3.

The chain is built from TRBV7-3 and TRBJ2-3; 8 positions agree with TRBD1. With 2 bases clipped from V and 0 bases from J, the junction kept 1 base outside the gene matches. Germline CDR1 SGHTA, CDR2 FQGTGA. This CDR3 region has 15 residues. CDR3 loop: CASSLDRGSTDTQYF. The CDR3 DNA reads TGTGCCAGCAGCTTAGACAGGGGAAGCACAGATACGCAGTATTTT.

The CDR3, as DNA: TGTGCCACCAGCAGAGGAGGGACAGAGACCTACGAGCAGTACTTC. It specifies CATSRGGTETYEQYF. The V call is TRBV15, the J call TRBJ2-7, with 7 bases fitting TRBD1. This CDR3 has 15 residues. The V gene's germline CDR1 is LNHNV and CDR2 YYDKDF (reference sequence). Trimming took 1 base from V and 2 from J; bases not matched to a gene: 5.

The CDR3 loop is CASRLPGKNTEAFF. Here the CDR3 DNA reads TGCGCCAGCAGACTACCGGGGAAAAACACTGAAGCTTTCTTT. The chain combines TRBV4-1 with TRBJ1-1; D call uncertain. V was shortened by 6 bases and J by 2 bases, with 13 bases between the two germline ends. This CDR3 contains 14 residues. CDR1 is MGHRA, CDR2 YSYEKL, per germline.

This clonotype has just one count. V and J are TRBV7-8 and TRBJ1-2, with D possibly being TRBD1 (5 bases). Per germline, CDR1 SGHVS and CDR2 FQNEAQ. There are 17 residues in the CDR3. The V end was cut by 5 bases, the J end by 8 bases, with 27 bases between. The chain's CDR3 is CASSPLWGPIKRDGYTF. CDR3 coding DNA: TGTGCCAGCAGCCCCCTCTGGGGACCCATCAAACGTGACGGCTACACCTTC.

The V gene is TRBV29-1, the J gene TRBJ1-2; D gene unclear. V was cut by 3 bases and J by 5 bases, with 16 bases left in between. The germline V gene encodes CDR1 SQVTM and CDR2 ANQGSEA. This CDR3 region has 14 residues. DNA for the CDR3: TGCAGCGTTGATGGAGGAGGGAATTCGTATGGCTACACCTTC. The encoded protein is CSVDGGGNSYGYTF.

This chain links TRBV4-2 with TRBJ2-7, with 10 bases matching TRBD2. The CDR3 spans 15 residues. The germline gives CDR1 LGHNA, CDR2 YNFKEQ. Trimming took 6 bases from V and 6 from J; bases not matched to a gene: 11. The CDR3 bases are TGTGCCAGCAGGGTCAGCGGGAGGGCCGGTGGCGAGCAGTACTTC. Residues: CASRVSGRAGGEQYF.

The V gene is TRBV18, the J gene TRBJ2-7; TRBD1 matches 8 bases. This CDR3 has 16 residues. Germline loops: CDR1 KGHSH, CDR2 LQKENI. Germline trimming cut 2 bases from V and 3 bases from J; bases unmatched to any gene: 9. CDR3 nucleotides: TGTGCCAGCTCACCAGGGTCCGGACAGGGCCACTACGAGCAGTACTTC. This sequence encodes CASSPGSGQGHYEQYF.

The J gene is TRBJ2-7, the V gene TRBV29-1; 9 bases map to TRBD2. CDR1 and CDR2 (germline): SQVTM, ANQGSEA. Germline trimming cut 6 bases from V and 4 bases from J; bases unmatched to any gene: 7. This CDR3 has 13 amino acids. The CDR3 loop is CSVVWRGGYEQYF. DNA of the CDR3: TGCAGCGTCGTGTGGCGGGGGGGGTACGAGCAGTACTTC.

V is TRBV12-3 or TRBV12-4 and J is TRBJ2-1, with TRBD2 matching 7 bases. This CDR3 spans 17 amino acids. Trimming removed 2 bases from V and 5 bases from J; junction bases left unmatched: 12. In DNA form, the CDR3 reads TGTGCCAGCAGTTTATCTGGCCTAGCGGTTAACGACAATGAGCAGTTCTTC. Encoded protein: CASSLSGLAVNDNEQFF.

This rearrangement joins TRBV2 to TRBJ2-5; D is unclear. V gave up 4 bases and J gave up 4 bases, with 4 bases separating them. In germline, CDR1 is SNHLY, CDR2 FYNNEI. This CDR3 is built from 11 residues. The CDR3 here is CASSAGETQYF. In DNA, the CDR3 is TGTGCCAGCAGTGCGGGAGAGACCCAGTACTTC.

The rearrangement joins TRBV28 to TRBJ2-1; D gene ambiguous. Germline V gives CDR1 MDHEN, CDR2 SYDVKM. The germline V and J ends were trimmed by 3 bases and 4 bases, with 7 bases remaining between them. This CDR3 has 13 residues. CDR3 amino acids: CASSFQPYNEQFF. The CDR3 nucleotides read TGTGCCAGCAGTTTCCAACCATACAATGAGCAGTTCTTC.

The CDR3 region has the DNA TGTGCCAGCAGCCAAAACTGGGTTGCCAACGTCCTGACTTTC. This translates into CASSQNWVANVLTF. The chain recombines TRBV5-6 with TRBJ2-6; no reliable D call. The germline gives CDR1 SGHDT, CDR2 YYEEEE. The CDR3 has 14 residues. V was trimmed by 4 bases and J by 7 bases, leaving 12 bases between them. The complete variable domain, with remaining parts taken from reference TRBV5-6 and TRBJ2-6, reads DAGVTQSPTHLIKTRGQQVTLRCSPKSGHDTVSWYQQALGQGPQFIFQYYEEEERQRGNFPDRFSGHQFPNYSSELNVNALLLGDSALYLCASSQNWVANVLTFGAGSRLTVL.